The 3 T cell receptor beta chains below come from one sample, sequenced in a study of early T cells in non-severe SARS-CoV-2 infection. TCRdb reanalysed the 5' RACE reads using MiXCR and keeps one entry per CDR3 protein. The table lists 50,000 to 75,000 distinct CDR3 sequences, 4.5% to 7.5% of them singletons, with around 3.5% in the top ten. This material consisted of whole blood, taken at baseline. These receptors all come from an adult who was a healthcare worker with PCR-confirmed SARS-CoV-2 infection or an uninfected control (not recorded which).

This clonotype has ten or more counts. The chain links TRBV27 to TRBJ1-1; 7 bases line up with TRBD1. The junction had 5 bases not matched to a gene; V was cut back by 4 bases and J by 0 bases. CDR1 and CDR2 (germline): MNHEY, SMNVEV (reference sequence). The CDR3 has 15 residues. CDR3 residues: CASSSSTGLNTEAFF. The DNA of the CDR3 is TGTGCCAGCAGTTCCTCGACAGGGCTGAACACTGAAGCTTTCTTT.

The J gene is TRBJ2-1, the V gene TRBV7-9, with D possibly being TRBD2 (6 bases). The CDR3 consists of 15 residues. Germline CDR1 and CDR2: SEHNR and FQNEAQ (reference sequence). V lost 5 bases to trimming and J lost 4 bases, with 15 bases between them. The CDR3 sequence is CASSGPASEYNEQFF. DNA for the CDR3: TGTGCCAGCAGCGGCCCGGCTAGCGAATACAATGAGCAGTTCTTC.

This clonotype was seen a handful of times. The chain combines TRBV28 with TRBJ1-1, with D hard to call. This CDR3 has 12 residues. The V and J ends lost 6 bases and 2 bases respectively, with 7 bases between them. Per germline, CDR1 MDHEN and CDR2 SYDVKM. In DNA form, the CDR3 reads TGTGCCAGCAGCGCGGTTAACACTGAAGCTTTCTTT. It yields the protein CASSAVNTEAFF.